The entry below gives a single TCR beta chain sequence along with its context. Patients in Seattle were enrolled during active infection, then followed longitudinally. The entry originates in a study of blood T cell repertoires in COVID-19. On the study more broadly: The study drew acute and convalescent COVID-19 samples from the United States, Italy and Spain. Sources were T cells, B-cell-depleted T cells, or PBMCs; the material itself was cDNA or gDNA.

The CDR3 has 15 residues. Germline loops: CDR1 MNHNY, CDR2 SVGAGI (reference sequence). V was shortened by 2 bases and J by 4 bases, with 11 bases between the two germline ends. Assay used: immunoSEQ multiplex PCR; TCRdb lists only in-frame clones, some missing. The sample includes fewer than 300,000 clones, approximately 83% seen only once; the top ten take around 16%. This chain joins TRBV6-6 and TRBJ2-2; possible D gene TRBD1, 5 bases. The source of this sequence is a person aged 65 to 85 with COVID-19, enrolled during active disease. The specimen sequenced was peripheral blood. CDR3 protein: CASSYGRVATGELFF. In nucleotides, the CDR3 is TGTGCCAGCAGTTACGGCAGGGTTGCCACCGGGGAGCTGTTTTTT.